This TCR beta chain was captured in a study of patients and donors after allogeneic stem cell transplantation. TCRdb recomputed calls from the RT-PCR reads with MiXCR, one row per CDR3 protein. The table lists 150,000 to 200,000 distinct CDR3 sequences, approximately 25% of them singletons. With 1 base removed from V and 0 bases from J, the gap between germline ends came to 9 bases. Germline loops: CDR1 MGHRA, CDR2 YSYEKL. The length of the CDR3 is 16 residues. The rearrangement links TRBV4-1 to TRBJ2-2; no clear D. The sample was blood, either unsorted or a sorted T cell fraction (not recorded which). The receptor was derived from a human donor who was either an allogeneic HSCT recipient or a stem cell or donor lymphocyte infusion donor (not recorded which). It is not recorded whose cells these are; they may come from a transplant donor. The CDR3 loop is CASSQAPLPNTGELFF. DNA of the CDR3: TGCGCCAGCAGCCAAGCGCCTCTTCCGAACACCGGGGAGCTGTTTTTT.